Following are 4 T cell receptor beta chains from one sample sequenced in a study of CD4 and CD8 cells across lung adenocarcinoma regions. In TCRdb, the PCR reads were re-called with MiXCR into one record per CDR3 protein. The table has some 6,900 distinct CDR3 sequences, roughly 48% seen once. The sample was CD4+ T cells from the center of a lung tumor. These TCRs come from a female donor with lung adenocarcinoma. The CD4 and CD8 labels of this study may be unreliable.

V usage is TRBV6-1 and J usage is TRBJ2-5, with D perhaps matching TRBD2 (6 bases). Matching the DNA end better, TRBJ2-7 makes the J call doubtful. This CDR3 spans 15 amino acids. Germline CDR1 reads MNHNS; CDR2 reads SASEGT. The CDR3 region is CASSEGAGWTYEQYF. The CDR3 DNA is TGTGCCAGCAGTGAAGGGGCGGGGTGGACCTACGAGCAGTACTTC.

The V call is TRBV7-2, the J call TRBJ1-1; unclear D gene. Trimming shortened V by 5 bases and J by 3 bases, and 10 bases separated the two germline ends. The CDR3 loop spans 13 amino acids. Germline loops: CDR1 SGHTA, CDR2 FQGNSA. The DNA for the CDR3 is TGTGCCAGCAGCCTACAAGGTGACACTGAAGCTTTCTTT. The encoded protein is CASSLQGDTEAFF.

CDR3 nucleotide sequence: TGTGCCTGGGAGCCTTTCGATAATGAGCAGTTCTTC. Translation gives CAWEPFDNEQFF. This chain connects TRBV30 to TRBJ2-1; unclear D gene. This CDR3 has 12 amino acids. The V end lost 5 bases, the J end lost 7 bases, and 12 bases lay between the germline ends. From germline, CDR1 is GTSNPN and CDR2 SVGIG (reference sequence).

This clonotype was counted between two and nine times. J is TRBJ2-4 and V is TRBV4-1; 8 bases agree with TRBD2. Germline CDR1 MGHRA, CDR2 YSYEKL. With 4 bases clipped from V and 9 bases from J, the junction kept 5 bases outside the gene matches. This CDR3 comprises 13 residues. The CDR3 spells CASSLKRESIQYF. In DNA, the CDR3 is TGCGCCAGCAGCCTTAAGCGGGAGAGCATTCAGTACTTC.